Presented here are 6 T cell receptor beta chains from one specimen sequenced in a study of T cell responses to AZD1222 COVID-19 vaccine. Sequenced by immunoSEQ multiplex PCR; TCRdb stores in-frame clones only, minus some. Seen here are roughly 140,000 clones, more than 70% observed once, and the top ten hold around 2.2%. The sequenced sample was peripheral blood, obtained on day 0 of AZD1222 vaccination. These receptors were obtained from an adult in good health.

This chain joins TRBV19 and TRBJ2-2, with 7 bases fitting TRBD1. The CDR3 covers 15 residues. From germline, CDR1 is LNHDA and CDR2 SQIVND (reference sequence). V was pared by 8 bases and J by 2 bases, with 8 bases of the junction left unmatched. CDR3 DNA: TGTGCCAGTGGCCCCAGGGGGACAAACACCGGGGAGCTGTTTTTT. Amino acids: CASGPRGTNTGELFF.

CDR3 sequence: CASRRREGGELFF. In DNA form, the CDR3 reads TGCGCCAGCCGGAGGCGGGAGGGCGGGGAGCTGTTTTTT. The chain couples TRBV5-1 to TRBJ2-2, with TRBD2 matching 9 bases. The V gene's germline CDR1 is SGHRS and CDR2 YFSETQ. CDR3 length equals 13 residues. J lost 7 bases, V lost 7 bases, and 5 bases had no gene match.

The CDR3 nucleotides read TGTGCCAGCAGCCAAGACTTAAGACAGCCCCAGCATTTT. It specifies CASSQDLRQPQHF. The chain has TRBV14 and TRBJ1-5; D remains unclear. There are 13 residues in the CDR3. V lost 0 bases and J lost 7, with 7 bases in between. The germline gives CDR1 SGHDN, CDR2 FVKESK.

V and J are TRBV5-4 and TRBJ2-2; D ambiguous. This CDR3 is built from 15 residues. Trimming removed 4 bases from V and 1 base from J, with 11 bases in between. The germline CDR1 and CDR2 sequences are SGHNT and YYREEE (reference sequence). As DNA, the CDR3 is TGTGCCAGCAGCCCGGACGCGATGAACACCGGGGAGCTGTTTTTT. It specifies CASSPDAMNTGELFF.

The chain recombines TRBV9 with TRBJ2-7; TRBD2 aligns across 7 bases. The length of the CDR3 is 14 residues. With 6 bases clipped from V and 6 bases from J, the junction kept 12 bases outside the gene matches. The V gene's germline CDR1 is SGDLS and CDR2 YYNGEE. CDR3 loop: CASTRGAGEGEQYF. The CDR3 DNA follows: TGTGCCAGCACCCGAGGTGCGGGAGAGGGCGAGCAGTACTTC.

This chain connects TRBV5-4 to TRBJ1-6, with unresolved D. The V gene's germline CDR1 is SGHNT and CDR2 YYREEE (reference sequence). The germline V and J ends were trimmed by 0 bases and 0 bases, with 10 bases remaining between them. The CDR3 extends over 17 amino acids. The CDR3 DNA reads as TGTGCCAGCAGCTTGGATCTTTCGAGCTCCTATAATTCACCCCTCCACTTT. Its translation is CASSLDLSSSYNSPLHF.